A single sample is the source of the 9 T cell receptor beta chains below, sequenced in a study of T cells after yellow fever vaccination. MiXCR, run by TCRdb on the 5' RACE reads, gives a single entry per CDR3 protein. Among under 550,000 distinct CDR3 sequences listed, around a fifth were seen once. The specimen was PBMCs, collected approximately 22 days after the first yellow fever vaccination. The receptors originated from a man younger than 35 who received the YFV17D yellow fever vaccine.

The table lists this clonotype with a few counts. The rearrangement joins TRBV20-1 to TRBJ2-3, with D perhaps matching TRBD1 (6 bases). This CDR3 contains 13 residues. The germline V gene encodes CDR1 DFQATT and CDR2 SNEGSKA (reference sequence). Trimming removed 5 bases at V and 2 bases at J, with 11 bases between. The chain's CDR3 is CSAQDSTTDTQYF. CDR3 bases: TGCAGTGCTCAGGACAGTACCACAGATACGCAGTATTTT.

V is TRBV20-1 and J is TRBJ2-7; 7 bases align to TRBD2. Germline V gene sequence: CDR1 DFQATT, CDR2 SNEGSKA (reference sequence). The CDR3 is made up of 14 amino acids. With 3 bases clipped from V and 6 bases from J, the junction kept 11 bases outside the gene matches. The CDR3 region has the DNA TGCAGTGCTAGCCGGGACTGGGGGGAGGGCGAGCAGTACGTC. Protein sequence: CSASRDWGEGEQYV.

This clonotype showed up just a few times. The chain uses TRBV6-1 and TRBJ1-3, with TRBD1 matching 7 bases. The junction had 3 bases not matched to a gene; V was cut back by 5 bases and J by 2 bases. Germline loops: CDR1 MNHNS, CDR2 SASEGT. The CDR3 runs 14 residues. This chain's CDR3 is CASSRDRAGNTIYF. CDR3 DNA: TGTGCCAGCAGTCGAGACAGGGCTGGAAACACCATATATTTT.

The J gene is TRBJ1-6, the V gene TRBV19; TRBD1 agrees at 7 bases. The V and J ends lost 10 bases and 6 bases, in that order; junction bases with no gene match: 6. CDR1 LNHDA and CDR2 SQIVND come from the germline V gene (reference sequence). CDR3 length: 13 amino acids. CDR3 loop: CATGGQINSPLHF. The CDR3 nucleotides are TGTGCCACCGGGGGACAGATTAATTCACCCCTCCACTTT.

This clonotype has a handful of counts. This sequence joins TRBV6-1 and TRBJ1-4; D unclear. The V end was cut by 1 base, the J end by 4 bases, with 7 bases between. In germline, CDR1 is MNHNS, CDR2 SASEGT. The length of the CDR3 is 14 residues. CDR3 nucleotides: TGTGCCAGCAGTGAAGGTACCGTTAATGAAAAACTGTTTTTT. It encodes CASSEGTVNEKLFF.

This chain joins TRBV5-1 and TRBJ2-5; TRBD2 matches at 9 bases. Per germline, CDR1 SGHRS and CDR2 YFSETQ. Trimming removed 1 base from V and 1 base from J; junction bases left unmatched: 2. This CDR3 is 15 amino acids long. DNA of the CDR3: TGCGCCAGCAGCTTGTTTAGCGGGGGCCAAGAGACCCAGTACTTC. The encoded protein is CASSLFSGGQETQYF.

The chain is built from TRBV28 and TRBJ2-3; D is uncertain. The germline V gene encodes CDR1 MDHEN and CDR2 SYDVKM. The CDR3 extends over 14 amino acids. With 3 bases removed from V and 4 bases from J, the gap between germline ends came to 11 bases. The CDR3 spells CASSFGPSADTQYF. CDR3 DNA: TGTGCCAGCAGTTTCGGGCCCTCCGCAGATACGCAGTATTTT. Combining the CDR3 with reference TRBV28 and TRBJ2-3 gives the whole variable domain DVKVTQSSRYLVKRTGEKVFLECVQDMDHENMFWYRQDPGLGLRLIYFSYDVKMKEKGDIPEGYSVSREKKERFSLILESASTNQTSMYLCASSFGPSADTQYFGPGTRLTVL.

This clonotype was seen only a few times. The chain uses TRBV5-1 and TRBJ2-1, with unresolved D. The V gene's germline CDR1 is SGHRS and CDR2 YFSETQ. Deletions cut 2 bases from V and 3 bases from J, with 18 bases between. There are 17 residues in the CDR3. CDR3 in DNA: TGCGCCAGCAGCTTCCTGCGCGGTGGCTTGGACTACAATGAGCAGTTCTTC. Translating it yields CASSFLRGGLDYNEQFF. The complete variable domain, with remaining parts taken from reference TRBV5-1 and TRBJ2-1, reads KAGVTQTPRYLIKTRGQQVTLSCSPISGHRSVSWYQQTPGQGLQFLFEYFSETQRNKGNFPGRFSGRQFSNSRSEMNVSTLELGDSALYLCASSFLRGGLDYNEQFFGPGTRLTVL.

The chain employs TRBV12-3 or TRBV12-4 and TRBJ1-2; 7 bases map to TRBD1. CDR3 size: 13 residues. With 4 bases clipped from V and 5 bases from J, the junction kept 4 bases outside the gene matches. This CDR3 is CASSSGTEYGYTF. In DNA, the CDR3 is TGTGCCAGCAGTTCCGGGACAGAGTATGGCTACACCTTC.